This T cell receptor (beta chain) stems from a study of blood T cell repertoires in COVID-19. Study overall: Sites in the United States, Italy and Spain provided acute and convalescent COVID-19 samples. In each case, the material was cDNA or gDNA derived from T cells, B-cell-depleted T cells, or PBMCs.

Those enrolled in Seattle joined during active infection and were followed longitudinally afterward. Authors' processing steps: Amplification with reference gene primers provided the estimates of nucleated cell counts. The table came from immunoSEQ multiplex PCR; TCRdb's copy has only in-frame clones and leaves some out. V, J and clone size were drawn from that table, and D and trimming were deduced from the DNA. This table holds roughly 150,000 clones, roughly 86% found once. The sample consisted of peripheral blood. This TCR derives from an elderly woman with COVID-19, enrolled during active disease.

CDR3 sequence (DNA): TGTGCCATCAGTATAGCGGGAGAAGAATCCAATGAGCAGTTCTTC. Translation: CAISIAGEESNEQFF. The rearrangement joins TRBV10-3 to TRBJ2-1; 9 bases align to TRBD2. CDR3 length: 15 residues. V lost 5 bases, J lost 6 bases, and 8 bases stayed unmatched. The germline V gene encodes CDR1 ENHRY and CDR2 SYGVKD.